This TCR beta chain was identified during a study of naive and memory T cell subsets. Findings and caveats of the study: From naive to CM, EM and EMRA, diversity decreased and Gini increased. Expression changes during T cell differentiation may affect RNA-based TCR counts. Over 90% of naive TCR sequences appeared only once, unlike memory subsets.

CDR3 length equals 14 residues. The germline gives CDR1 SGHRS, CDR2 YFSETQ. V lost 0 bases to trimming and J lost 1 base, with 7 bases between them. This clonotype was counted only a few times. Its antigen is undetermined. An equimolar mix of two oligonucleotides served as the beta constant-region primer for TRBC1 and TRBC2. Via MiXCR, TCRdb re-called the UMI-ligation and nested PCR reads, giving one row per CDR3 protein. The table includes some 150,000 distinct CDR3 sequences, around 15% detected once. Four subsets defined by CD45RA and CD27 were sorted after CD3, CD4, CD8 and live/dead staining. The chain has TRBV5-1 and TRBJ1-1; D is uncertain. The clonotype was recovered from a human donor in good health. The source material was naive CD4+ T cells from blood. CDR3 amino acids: CASSLATANTEAFF. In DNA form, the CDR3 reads TGCGCCAGCAGCTTGGCCACGGCGAACACTGAAGCTTTCTTT.